The rows below give T cell receptor beta chains drawn from one sample of a study of cytomegalovirus exposure and HLA in healthy donors. TCRdb's copy holds only in-frame clones and misses some; the assay was immunoSEQ multiplex PCR. The sample contains about 200,000 clones, 70% to 90% of which appear only once. The sequenced sample was PBMCs. All receptors derive from a woman aged 45-60 years in good health and CMV-seronegative. CDR3s include the opening cysteine and the closing phenylalanine or tryptophan. Each record gives: D gene, J gene, clone size, V gene, CDR3 DNA, CDR3 protein. D genes are given only for firm matches. Only part of the rows carry a size: once, few, many, or a class if the clone is expanded.

TRBD1,TRBJ2-7,NA,TRBV7-6,TGTGCCAGCAGCTTTTACAGATCAGATCCGGACAGGGGGCTTGTATACGAGCAGTACTTC,CASSFYRSDPDRGLVYEQYF
TRBD1,TRBJ1-1,few,TRBV4-2,TGTGCCAGCAGCGCCGCCGGGACAGGTCGCACTGAAGCTTTCTTT,CASSAAGTGRTEAFF
TRBD2,TRBJ2-7,NA,TRBV27,TGTGCCAGCAGTCGGACTAGCGGTGGCTCCTACGAGCAGTACTTC,CASSRTSGGSYEQYF
NA,TRBJ1-5,NA,TRBV12-2,TGTGCAAGTTTCACAGGGGCCGGTAATCAGCCCCAGCATTTT,CASFTGAGNQPQHF
NA,TRBJ1-2,NA,TRBV7-6,TGTGCCAGCAGCTTAGAGCGGGGGTTCATCTATGGCTACACCTTC,CASSLERGFIYGYTF
TRBD1,TRBJ2-5,NA,TRBV9,TGTGCCAGCAGCCCCATGGACAGGTGGGAGACCCAGTACTTC,CASSPMDRWETQYF
NA,TRBJ1-2,NA,TRBV29-1,TGCAGCGTTGGACAGGACAATGGCTACACCTTC,CSVGQDNGYTF
NA,TRBJ2-7,NA,TRBV4-2,TGTGCCAGCAGCCAAGATGGACAGAGCTCCTACGAGCAGTACTTC,CASSQDGQSSYEQYF
TRBD2,TRBJ2-2,once,TRBV5-8,TGTGCCAGCAGCCGGGGCCTACTAGCGGAGAACACCGGGGAGCTGTTTTTT,CASSRGLLAENTGELFF
NA,TRBJ2-7,NA,TRBV18,TGTGCCAGCTCACCGCCCCCGGGCGGGGACTACGAGCAGTACTTC,CASSPPPGGDYEQYF
TRBD2,TRBJ2-7,NA,TRBV6-5,TGTGCCAGCAGGAGGACTAGCGGGAGATCGTACTTC,CASRRTSGRSYF
NA,TRBJ1-5,NA,TRBV2,TGTGCCAGCAGCCTTAGTGAGGGGTCTCGGGGGTCCCAGCATTTT,CASSLSEGSRGSQHF
TRBD2,TRBJ2-5,NA,TRBV5-1,TGCGCCAGCAGCCTACTAGCGTCTTGGGAGACCCAGTACTTC,CASSLLASWETQYF
TRBD2,TRBJ2-3,NA,TRBV5-1,TGCGCCAGCAGCTTGGTCGGCGGGAGTGTCTCAGATACGCAGTATTTT,CASSLVGGSVSDTQYF
TRBD2,TRBJ2-7,NA,TRBV7-8,TGTGCCAGCAGGACTAGCGGGAGACCCGAGCAGTACTTC,CASRTSGRPEQYF
NA,TRBJ2-4,NA,TRBV29-1,TGCAGCGTCGTCGGAGGGCCTCTAGCCAAAAACATTCAGTACTTC,CSVVGGPLAKNIQYF
NA,TRBJ2-1,NA,TRBV11-1,TGTGCCAGCAGCGACGTGGAGGGGATAAGGGATGAGCAGTTCTTC,CASSDVEGIRDEQFF
NA,TRBJ2-7,NA,TRBV18,TGTGCCAGCTCACCGCAGGGCGGCCCCAATGAGCAGTACTTC,CASSPQGGPNEQYF
TRBD1,TRBJ2-3,NA,TRBV10-1,TGCGCCAGCAGTTTTGGACAGGCGATCACAGATACGCAGTATTTT,CASSFGQAITDTQYF
NA,TRBJ2-1,few,TRBV30,TGTGCCTGGAGTCGATCGGGACTCTCAGTCCCCCATGAGCAGTTCTTC,CAWSRSGLSVPHEQFF
NA,TRBJ2-3,NA,TRBV10-3,TGTGCCATCAGTGAGCCGGCGGTTCAGATAGATACGCAGTATTTT,CAISEPAVQIDTQYF
TRBD1,TRBJ2-3,NA,TRBV7-8,TGTGCCAGCAGCGGCGGGACAGGGGCCACAGATACGCAGTATTTT,CASSGGTGATDTQYF